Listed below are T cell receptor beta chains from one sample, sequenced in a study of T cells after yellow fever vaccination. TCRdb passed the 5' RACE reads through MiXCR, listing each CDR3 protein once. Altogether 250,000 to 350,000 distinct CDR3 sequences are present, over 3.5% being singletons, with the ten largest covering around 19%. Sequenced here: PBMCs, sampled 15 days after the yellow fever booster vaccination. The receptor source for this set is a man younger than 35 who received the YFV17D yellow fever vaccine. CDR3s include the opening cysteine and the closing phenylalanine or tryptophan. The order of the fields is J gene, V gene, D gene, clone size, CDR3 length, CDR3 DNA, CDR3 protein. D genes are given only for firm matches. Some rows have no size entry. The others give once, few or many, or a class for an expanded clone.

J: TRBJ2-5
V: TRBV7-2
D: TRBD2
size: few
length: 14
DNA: TGTGCCGGGACTAGCGGGGGCCGCCAAGAGACCCAGTACTTC
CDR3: CAGTSGGRQETQYF

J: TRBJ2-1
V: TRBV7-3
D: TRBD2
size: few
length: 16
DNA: TGTGCCAGCAGCTTCATAGCGGGAAGCTCCTACAATGAGCAGTTCTTC
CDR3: CASSFIAGSSYNEQFF

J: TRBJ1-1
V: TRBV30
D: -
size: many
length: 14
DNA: TGTGCCTGGATTCTTTGGGGCAAGAACACTGAAGCTTTCTTT
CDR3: CAWILWGKNTEAFF

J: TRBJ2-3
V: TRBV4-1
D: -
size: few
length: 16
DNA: TGCGCCAGCAGCCAAGGGCTGGGGCTGAGGACAGATACGCAGTATTTT
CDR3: CASSQGLGLRTDTQYF

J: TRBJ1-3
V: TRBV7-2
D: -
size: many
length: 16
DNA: TGTGCCAGCAGCCCTCAGAGTTCTGGGTCGGGAAACACCATATATTTT
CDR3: CASSPQSSGSGNTIYF

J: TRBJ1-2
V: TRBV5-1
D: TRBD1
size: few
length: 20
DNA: TGCGCCAGCAGCTTGGGCCGGCGGCGCGTCGGACAGGGGGCGGAATATGGCTACACCTTC
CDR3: CASSLGRRRVGQGAEYGYTF

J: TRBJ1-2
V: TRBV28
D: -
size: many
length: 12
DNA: TGTGCCAGCACCCCTCGGGGGAAGGGCTACACCTTC
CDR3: CASTPRGKGYTF

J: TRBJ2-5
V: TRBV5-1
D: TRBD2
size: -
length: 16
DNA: TGCGCCAGCAACCTTCGGGGGACTAGCGGGGAAGAGACCCAGTACTTC
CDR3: CASNLRGTSGEETQYF

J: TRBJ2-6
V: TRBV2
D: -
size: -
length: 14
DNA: TGTGCCAGCAGTCCCGATACCGGGGCCAACGTCCTGACTTTC
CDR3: CASSPDTGANVLTF

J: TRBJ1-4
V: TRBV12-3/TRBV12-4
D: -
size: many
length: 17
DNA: TGTGCCAGCAGTGGTGGAGGGCTGAGTTTTACTAATGAAAAACTGTTTTTT
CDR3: CASSGGGLSFTNEKLFF

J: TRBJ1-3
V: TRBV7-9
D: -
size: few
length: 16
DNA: TGTGCCAGCAGCTCCTCCCGGGACAACTCTGGAAACACCATATATTTT
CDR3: CASSSSRDNSGNTIYF

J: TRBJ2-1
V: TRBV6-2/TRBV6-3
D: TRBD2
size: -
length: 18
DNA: TGTGCCACCTCCGTGAATAGCGGGGGCCAAAGCTCCTACAATGAGCAGTTCTTC
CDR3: CATSVNSGGQSSYNEQFF

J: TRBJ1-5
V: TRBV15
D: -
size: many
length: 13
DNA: TGTGCCACCAGCAGCCTCATGGGTCAGCCCCAGCATTTT
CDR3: CATSSLMGQPQHF

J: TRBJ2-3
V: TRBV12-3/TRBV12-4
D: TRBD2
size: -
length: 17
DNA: TGTGCCAGCAGTTTTGGGCGGCGGGGGGGCTCCACAGATACGCAGTATTTT
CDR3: CASSFGRRGGSTDTQYF

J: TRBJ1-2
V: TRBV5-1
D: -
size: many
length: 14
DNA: TGCGCCAGCAGCTTGGACAGGGCTAACTATGGCTACACCTTC
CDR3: CASSLDRANYGYTF

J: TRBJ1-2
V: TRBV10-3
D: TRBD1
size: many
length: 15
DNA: TGTGCCATCAGTCAAAACTACGGGACAGGACATGGCTACACCTTC
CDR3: CAISQNYGTGHGYTF

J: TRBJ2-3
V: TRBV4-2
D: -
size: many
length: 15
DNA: TGTGCCAGCAGCCAAAAAAGGGGGTTGGAAGATACGCAGTATTTT
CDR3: CASSQKRGLEDTQYF

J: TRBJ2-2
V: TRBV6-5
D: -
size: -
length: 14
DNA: TGTGCCAGCAGTTACATTGCGTACACCGGGGAGCTGTTTTTT
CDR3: CASSYIAYTGELFF

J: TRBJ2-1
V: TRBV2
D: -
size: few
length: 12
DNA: TGTGCCAGCACGGTACTAGGCAATGAGCAGTTCTTC
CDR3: CASTVLGNEQFF

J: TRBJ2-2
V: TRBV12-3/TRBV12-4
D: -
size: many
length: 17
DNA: TGTGCCAGCAGTTTACGACGGGGGACTTTTAACACCGGGGAGCTGTTTTTT
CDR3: CASSLRRGTFNTGELFF

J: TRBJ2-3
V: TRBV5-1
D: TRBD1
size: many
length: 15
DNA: TGCGCCAGCAGGCTTCAAACAGGGGGGACAGATACGCAGTATTTT
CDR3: CASRLQTGGTDTQYF

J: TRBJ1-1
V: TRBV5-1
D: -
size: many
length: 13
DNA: TGCGCCAGCAGCTTGTACAGGGAAACTGAAGCTTTCTTT
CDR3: CASSLYRETEAFF

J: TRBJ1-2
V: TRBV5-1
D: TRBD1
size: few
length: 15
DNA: TGCGCCAGCAGGGGACAGGTCCAAGTAAAGGGAGGCTACACCTTC
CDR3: CASRGQVQVKGGYTF